This T cell receptor beta chain was sequenced during a study of identical twins (dated by TCRdb to about 2016). With respect to the entire study: To test whether fetal clonotypes persist, the study used deep sequencing on TCR alpha and beta repertoires from monozygotic twins, unrelated adults of various ages, and cord blood. To rule out contamination, the twin experiments were replicated at different times with different library preparation protocols. The research as a whole found: Because the same donors could not be followed over many years, conclusions were based on cross-sectional statistical analysis. Abundant cord blood beta clonotypes carried fewer insertions; young adult naive repertoires showed a weaker similar trend, while memory repertoires showed none. Invariant T cells such as MAIT and iNKT could partly confound zero-insertion analyses, although diverse VJ usage argued against such confounding for most clonotypes. Compared with coincidental sharing between unrelated individuals, out-of-frame TCR alpha sequences shared between twins had an excess of sequences with low generation probability. Excess twin sharing in beta out-of-frame sequences was weaker because fewer shared sequences lowered the signal-to-noise ratio. Recombination models systematically underestimated out-of-frame TCR alpha sharing in monozygotic twins but agreed with sharing between unrelated individuals.

All donors were healthy Caucasians. The twin cohort consisted of three pairs of female monozygotic twins, all aged 18 to 29 years. Positive isolation kits from Invitrogen were used to isolate CD4+ and CD8+ T cell populations. From V the trimming removes 4 bases and from J it removes 3 bases, while the gene matches leave 12 bases of the junction unaccounted for. As encoded in the germline V gene, CDR1 is SGHRS while CDR2 is YFSETQ. The CDR3, from cysteine to phenylalanine, totals 16 residues. The CDR3 DNA has 48 bases and is translated from base 1. There are a few counts of this clonotype. This receptor's antigen is unknown. Base qualities are not recorded, but no much larger clone differs from it by a single base. Library generation was performed with 5' RACE. The sequencer listed for this sample is Illumina HiSeq 2000. A universal primer binding site was added through template switching, and the final cDNA carried a unique molecular identifier so that TCR cDNA molecules could be counted accurately. Specific primers in the conserved constant-segment region were used to synthesize first-strand cDNA for the TCR alpha and beta chains. To control for contamination, every cDNA library was double barcoded, receiving both a SMART-Mk sample barcode and Illumina barcodes. TruSeq adapter sequences and Illumina sample barcodes were added in two successive PCR steps. The TCR alpha and beta cDNA libraries were sequenced on the Illumina HiSeq platform using custom primers. Processing in the source paper ran as follows. MiGEC processed the raw reads to extract unique molecular identifiers, while MiXCR was used to determine the CDR3 positions. Recombination models were inferred per individual with the repgenHMM and IGoR tools using an EM algorithm. The analysis of shared clonotypes was done with the tcR package in R, with sharing normalized by the product of cloneset sizes. To study raw recombination without the effects of thymic and clonal selection, out-of-frame nonproductive sequences were analyzed. TCRdb cleaned the public reads at Q25 with fastp, built clones with MiXCR and kept in-frame beta chains. A single entry per CDR3 protein holds the most common genes and DNA from its merged rows. TCRdb, rather than the study authors, made the V and J calls. The sample table contains about 530,000 distinct CDR3 sequences; only one count was recorded for 20% to 25% of them. The ten largest make up about 0.48% of the sample.

This sample was also put to use in a study of yellow fever vaccine responses in identical twins. From the second report: According to the authors, in identical twins the way T cells responded to vaccination appeared partly convergent and partly personalized. Focusing on identical twins, the study followed the T cell clones that responded to the vaccine, and did so with precision.

The material sequenced was CD4+ T cells sorted from blood. The sequence was obtained from a woman under 30 in good health. Rearrangement joined TRBV5-1 to TRBJ2-7; 8 nucleotides in the junction match TRBD2. The nucleotide sequence reads TGCGCCAGCAGCGTCACTCTAACTAGCGGCAACTACGAGCAGTACTTC. The resulting protein is CASSVTLTSGNYEQYF.